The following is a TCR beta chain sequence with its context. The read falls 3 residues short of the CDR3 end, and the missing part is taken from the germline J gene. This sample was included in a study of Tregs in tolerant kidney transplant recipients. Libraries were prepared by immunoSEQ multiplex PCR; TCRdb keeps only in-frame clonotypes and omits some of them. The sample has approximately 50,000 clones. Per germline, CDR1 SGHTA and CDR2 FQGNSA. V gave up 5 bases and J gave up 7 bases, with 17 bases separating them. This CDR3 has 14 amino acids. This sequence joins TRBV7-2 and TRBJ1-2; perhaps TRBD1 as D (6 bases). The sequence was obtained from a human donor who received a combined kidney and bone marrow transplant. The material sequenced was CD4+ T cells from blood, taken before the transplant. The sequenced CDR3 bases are TGTGCCAGCAGCCTAGGGGGGACAACTCTTGGC. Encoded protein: CASSLGGTTLG. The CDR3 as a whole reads CASSLGGTTLGYTF.